These 29 T cell receptor beta chains share one sample of origin, sequenced in a study of beta chain features in type 1 diabetes. Points from the study as a whole: All four CD4+ subsets from Type 1 diabetes patients carried moderately but significantly shorter TCRB CDR3s.

Of the isolated RNA, all was reverse transcribed, and so the sequenced material was expressed TCRB transcripts. TCRdb's copy holds only in-frame clones and misses some; the assay was immunoSEQ multiplex PCR. The sample comprises roughly 300,000 clones, roughly 9% of which are singletons, and approximately 1% rests with the top ten. These TCRs are of unknown antigen specificity. The sequenced sample was central memory CD4+ T cells from blood. The receptors stem from a man aged 25 to 45 with type 1 diabetes.

The table lists this clone with a few counts. The same CDR3 is also encoded by other DNA sequences in this sample. J is TRBJ1-5 and V is TRBV19; 11 positions match TRBD1. CDR1 is LNHDA, CDR2 SQIVND, per germline (reference sequence). The V and J ends lost 6 bases and 6 bases, in that order; junction bases with no gene match: 4. This CDR3 has 14 amino acids. As DNA, the CDR3 is TGTGCCAGTAGCGGGACAGGGGGAGGTCAGCCCCAGCATTTT. As protein: CASSGTGGGQPQHF.

The chain employs TRBV29-1 and TRBJ2-5; D is possibly TRBD2 (5 bases). The ends were cut back, 4 bases at V and 0 bases at J, with 9 bases in the middle. The V gene's germline CDR1 is SQVTM and CDR2 ANQGSEA. This CDR3 contains 13 residues. CDR3 nucleotide sequence: TGCAGCGTTGGTAGAGGGTACCAAGAGACCCAGTACTTC. The encoded protein is CSVGRGYQETQYF.

This clone has only a few counts. The rearrangement uses TRBV19 and TRBJ2-7; unclear D gene. Germline-derived CDR1 and CDR2 are LNHDA and SQIVND (reference sequence). Trimming removed 6 bases from V and 1 base from J, with 13 bases in between. CDR3 length: 14 amino acids. The CDR3 DNA reads as TGTGCCAGTAGCCCGCAGGTGGGATCCTACGAGCAGTACTTC. It encodes CASSPQVGSYEQYF.

The CDR3 DNA is TGTGCCAGCAGTTCCCCCCGGACGGTGACCCAGTACTTC. This codes for CASSSPRTVTQYF. The chain links TRBV6-5 to TRBJ2-5; D gene unclear. CDR3 size: 13 residues. Germline CDR1 reads MNHEY; CDR2 reads SVGAGI. V shed 4 bases and J shed 7 bases, with 13 bases lying between them.

The chain couples TRBV21-1 to TRBJ2-7; the tabulated D call, TRBD2, remains unverified against the DNA. TRBV21-1 is annotated as a pseudogene. The CDR3 has 15 residues. In nucleotides, the CDR3 is TGTGCCAGCAGCAACCCAACTAAGAGCTCCTACGAGCAGTACTTC. Protein sequence: CASSNPTKSSYEQYF.

In its sample, this clone was seen a few times. This sequence joins TRBV6-1 and TRBJ1-2, with 7 bases identical to TRBD1. Germline V lookup: CDR1 MNHNS, CDR2 SASEGT. There are 17 residues in the CDR3. V lost 3 bases and J lost 3; bases outside the gene matches: 13. CDR3 sequence (DNA): TGTGCCAGCAGTGAGGGCACAGGGGCGGTCCCCTACTATGGCTACACCTTC. Translating it yields CASSEGTGAVPYYGYTF.

This clone has more than one count but fewer than ten. This chain uses TRBV29-1 with TRBJ1-2; D perhaps matches TRBD1 (6 bases). This CDR3 contains 14 residues. Between the trimmed V and J ends, which lost 4 bases and 7 bases, there was a span of 19 bases. Germline V gene data show CDR1 as SQVTM and CDR2 as ANQGSEA. The CDR3 DNA sequence: TGCAGCGTTGCCCTACAGGGATGGATCGGTGGCTACACCTTC. It is translated as CSVALQGWIGGYTF.

This clone was detected only a few times. The rearrangement uses TRBV6-6 and TRBJ1-2; TRBD1 matches at 11 bases. The CDR3 totals 15 residues. CDR1 MNHNY and CDR2 SVGAGI come from the germline V gene (reference sequence). With 4 bases clipped from V and 6 bases from J, the junction kept 7 bases outside the gene matches. The CDR3 DNA follows: TGTGCCAGCAGTTCCCTGGACAGGGGGCAAGATGGCTACACCTTC. Translation gives CASSSLDRGQDGYTF.

This clone was counted a few times. This chain uses TRBV29-1 with TRBJ1-1; D is perhaps TRBD1 (5 bases). CDR3 length: 14 residues. The ends were cut back, 3 bases at V and 3 bases at J, with 14 bases in the middle. Germline V gene data show CDR1 as SQVTM and CDR2 as ANQGSEA. The CDR3 DNA is TGCAGCGTTGACTGGAGGATAGGGGACACTGAAGCTTTCTTT. Protein product: CSVDWRIGDTEAFF.

This clone was observed a handful of times. The chain combines TRBV18 with TRBJ2-2, with TRBD2 matching 8 bases. This CDR3 region has 18 residues. The ends lost 1 base at V and 1 base at J; junction bases unmatched: 8. Germline V gene lookup returns CDR1 KGHSH and CDR2 LQKENI. In nucleotides, the CDR3 is TGTGCCAGCTCACCACAGGAAGCGGGGGTGCTGAACACCGGGGAGCTGTTTTTT. Its translation: CASSPQEAGVLNTGELFF.

The chain couples TRBV7-2 to TRBJ1-2; 8 bases match TRBD1. Unmatched junction bases numbered 8, after V lost 5 bases and J lost 6 bases. Germline values: CDR1 SGHTA, CDR2 FQGNSA. The length of the CDR3 is 14 residues. The CDR3 sequence is CASSPTDRVNGYTF. CDR3 bases: TGTGCCAGCAGCCCGACGGACAGGGTAAATGGCTACACCTTC.

The sample holds a few counts of this clone. The rearrangement links TRBV6-5 to TRBJ2-5, with 11 nucleotides matching TRBD2. Germline CDR1 reads MNHEY; CDR2 reads SVGAGI. This CDR3 region has 15 residues. Trimming removed 4 bases from V and 2 bases from J; junction bases left unmatched: 3. The CDR3 is CASSSRLAGQETQYF. The CDR3 DNA reads as TGTGCCAGCAGTTCCCGACTAGCGGGACAAGAGACCCAGTACTTC.

The V gene is TRBV30, the J gene TRBJ2-3, with 7 bases that match TRBD1. Germline V lookup: CDR1 GTSNPN, CDR2 SVGIG (reference sequence). The CDR3 contains 15 residues. Trimming removed 7 bases from V and 2 bases from J; junction bases left unmatched: 12. The CDR3 DNA follows: TGTGCCTCCCCACCCCGGGACAGAGACACAGATACGCAGTATTTT. Its protein product is CASPPRDRDTDTQYF.

The chain carries TRBV11-3 and TRBJ2-3; D gene uncertain. Germline CDR1 is SGHNT and CDR2 is YENEEA. The CDR3 contains 15 residues. Trimming took off 5 bases at V and 0 bases at J, with 12 bases between the two ends. CDR3 coding DNA: TGTGCCAGCAGCCCCGGCACTACTAGCACAGATACGCAGTATTTT. Translating gives CASSPGTTSTDTQYF.

This clone was found a few times. The chain couples TRBV29-1 to TRBJ1-2; the match to TRBD1 covers 9 bases. The CDR3 extends over 12 amino acids. The junction had 4 bases not matched to a gene; V was cut back by 3 bases and J by 8 bases. Germline-derived CDR1 and CDR2 are SQVTM and ANQGSEA. This CDR3 reads CSVDTGGAGYTF. The CDR3 nucleotides read TGCAGCGTTGATACAGGGGGCGCGGGCTACACCTTC.

This chain links TRBV7-2 with TRBJ2-3, with TRBD2 matching over 14 bases. CDR3 length: 17 residues. Per germline, CDR1 SGHTA and CDR2 FQGNSA. V lost 5 bases, J lost 3 bases, and 7 bases stayed unmatched. The CDR3 sequence: CASSDPGTSGGTDTQYF. CDR3 nucleotides: TGTGCCAGCAGCGACCCGGGGACTAGCGGGGGAACAGATACGCAGTATTTT.

The table lists this clone with a few counts. This chain joins TRBV11-2 and TRBJ2-3; weak D call: TRBD1 (6 bases). Trimming cost V 4 bases and J 8 bases, with 16 bases left between them. There are 14 residues in the CDR3. Germline V lookup: CDR1 SGHAT, CDR2 FQNNGV. This CDR3 is CASSSGVLLGTQYF. The CDR3 DNA follows: TGTGCCAGCAGCTCAGGGGTCCTTCTGGGTACGCAGTATTTT.

This clone has a handful of counts. J is TRBJ2-3 and V is TRBV18; 8 nucleotides line up with TRBD2. This CDR3 spans 14 amino acids. V trimming: 0 bases; J trimming: 6 bases; junction bases outside the gene matches: 2. Germline V gene lookup returns CDR1 KGHSH and CDR2 LQKENI. The CDR3 sequence: CASSPPSGGDTQYF. CDR3 DNA sequence: TGTGCCAGCTCACCACCCAGCGGGGGTGATACGCAGTATTTT.

DNA for the CDR3: TGTGCCAGCAGCTTGGACGTACACGAGCAGTACTTC. Its translation: CASSLDVHEQYF. The chain employs TRBV5-4 and TRBJ2-7; no clear D. Germline CDR1 reads SGHNT; CDR2 reads YYREEE (reference sequence). Trimming removed 0 bases at V and 5 bases at J, with 6 bases between. The CDR3 covers 12 residues.

The gene calls are TRBV2 and TRBJ1-1; 8 bases are shared with TRBD1. This CDR3 is 13 amino acids long. V shed 7 bases and J 3 bases; nucleotides not matched to a gene: 4. In germline, CDR1 is SNHLY, CDR2 FYNNEI. CDR3: CASNRQGYTEAFF. The CDR3 nucleotides are TGTGCCAGCAACAGACAGGGGTACACTGAAGCTTTCTTT.

The chain uses TRBV9 and TRBJ2-7, with unresolved D. This CDR3 has 15 amino acids. Germline V gene data show CDR1 as SGDLS and CDR2 as YYNGEE. Trimming shortened V by 0 bases and J by 3 bases, and 13 bases separated the two germline ends. The CDR3 region has the DNA TGTGCCAGCAGCGTAGAGGAAAACCAAGACTACGAGCAGTACTTC. Amino acid sequence: CASSVEENQDYEQYF.

The V and J genes are TRBV7-9 and TRBJ1-4; 8 nucleotides align to TRBD1. Germline V gene lookup returns CDR1 SEHNR and CDR2 FQNEAQ (reference sequence). The junction had 3 bases not matched to a gene; V was cut back by 1 base and J by 11 bases. The CDR3 runs to 13 residues. The CDR3 DNA reads as TGTGCCAGCAGCTTAGGGACAGGGACGAAACTGTTTTTT. Protein: CASSLGTGTKLFF.

This clone appeared a few times. The chain is built from TRBV6-6 and TRBJ1-6; 10 positions match TRBD1. Losses at the gene ends were 3 bases for V and 7 bases for J; bases not matched to a gene: 6. Germline CDR1 reads MNHNY; CDR2 reads SVGAGI (reference sequence). The length of the CDR3 is 16 residues. CDR3 sequence: CASSYFGGQGNSPLHF. In nucleotides, the CDR3 is TGTGCCAGCAGTTATTTCGGGGGACAGGGGAATTCACCCCTCCACTTT.

This clone was seen more than once but under ten times. The chain is built from TRBV9 and TRBJ1-3; D ambiguous. Trimming left V 0 bases short and J 2 bases short, with 3 bases between. This CDR3 is 13 amino acids long. In germline, CDR1 is SGDLS, CDR2 YYNGEE. DNA of the CDR3: TGTGCCAGCAGCGTAGTCGCTGGAAACACCATATATTTT. Its translation is CASSVVAGNTIYF.

This clone was seen a handful of times. The chain carries TRBV11-2 and TRBJ1-2; 7 bases are shared with TRBD1. CDR1 is SGHAT, CDR2 FQNNGV, per germline. This CDR3 region has 12 residues. The junction had 6 bases not matched to a gene; V was cut back by 5 bases and J by 9 bases. The CDR3 DNA follows: TGTGCCAGCAGCCGAGGGGGCGCAAGCTACACCTTC. This sequence encodes CASSRGGASYTF.

This clone was detected a few times. The V and J genes are TRBV5-6 and TRBJ2-5; D is perhaps TRBD2 (6 bases). Germline values: CDR1 SGHDT, CDR2 YYEEEE. This CDR3 comprises 15 residues. Trimming left V 0 bases short and J 0 bases short, with 9 bases between. DNA of the CDR3: TGTGCCAGCAGCTTGGTGTTAGCGGACCAAGAGACCCAGTACTTC. It yields the protein CASSLVLADQETQYF. Using reference TRBV5-6 and TRBJ2-5 for the parts outside the CDR3, the full variable domain is DAGVTQSPTHLIKTRGQQVTLRCSPKSGHDTVSWYQQALGQGPQFIFQYYEEEERQRGNFPDRFSGHQFPNYSSELNVNALLLGDSALYLCASSLVLADQETQYFGPGTRLLVL.

This chain joins TRBV4-3 and TRBJ2-3, with D possibly matching TRBD1 (5 bases). The germline V and J ends were trimmed by 1 base and 4 bases, with 24 bases remaining between them. There are 19 residues in the CDR3. Germline CDR1 is LGHNA and CDR2 is YSLEER. In nucleotides, the CDR3 is TGCGCCAGCAGCCAAGGTACCCCTGGGGCGTGGGCCACCTCAGATACGCAGTATTTT. Its translation is CASSQGTPGAWATSDTQYF.

The sample holds a few counts of this clone. V gene TRBV5-6 combines with J gene TRBJ1-1; 8 nucleotides align to TRBD1. The V gene end was trimmed by 2 bases and the J gene end by 3 bases; junction bases not matched to a gene: 3. Germline assignment: CDR1 SGHDT and CDR2 YYEEEE. The CDR3 runs 14 residues. CDR3 nucleotide sequence: TGTGCCAGCAGCTTCCAGGGGGCTTACACTGAAGCTTTCTTT. As protein: CASSFQGAYTEAFF.

At least ten counts were recorded for this clone. V and J are TRBV4-3 and TRBJ2-3; D perhaps matches TRBD2 (6 bases). This CDR3 is built from 16 residues. Trimming removed 0 bases at V and 0 bases at J, with 10 bases between. The germline V gene has CDR1 LGHNA and CDR2 YSLEER. The DNA of the CDR3 is TGCGCCAGCAGCCAAGATCCGGGGACTAGCACAGATACGCAGTATTTT. Translating it yields CASSQDPGTSTDTQYF.